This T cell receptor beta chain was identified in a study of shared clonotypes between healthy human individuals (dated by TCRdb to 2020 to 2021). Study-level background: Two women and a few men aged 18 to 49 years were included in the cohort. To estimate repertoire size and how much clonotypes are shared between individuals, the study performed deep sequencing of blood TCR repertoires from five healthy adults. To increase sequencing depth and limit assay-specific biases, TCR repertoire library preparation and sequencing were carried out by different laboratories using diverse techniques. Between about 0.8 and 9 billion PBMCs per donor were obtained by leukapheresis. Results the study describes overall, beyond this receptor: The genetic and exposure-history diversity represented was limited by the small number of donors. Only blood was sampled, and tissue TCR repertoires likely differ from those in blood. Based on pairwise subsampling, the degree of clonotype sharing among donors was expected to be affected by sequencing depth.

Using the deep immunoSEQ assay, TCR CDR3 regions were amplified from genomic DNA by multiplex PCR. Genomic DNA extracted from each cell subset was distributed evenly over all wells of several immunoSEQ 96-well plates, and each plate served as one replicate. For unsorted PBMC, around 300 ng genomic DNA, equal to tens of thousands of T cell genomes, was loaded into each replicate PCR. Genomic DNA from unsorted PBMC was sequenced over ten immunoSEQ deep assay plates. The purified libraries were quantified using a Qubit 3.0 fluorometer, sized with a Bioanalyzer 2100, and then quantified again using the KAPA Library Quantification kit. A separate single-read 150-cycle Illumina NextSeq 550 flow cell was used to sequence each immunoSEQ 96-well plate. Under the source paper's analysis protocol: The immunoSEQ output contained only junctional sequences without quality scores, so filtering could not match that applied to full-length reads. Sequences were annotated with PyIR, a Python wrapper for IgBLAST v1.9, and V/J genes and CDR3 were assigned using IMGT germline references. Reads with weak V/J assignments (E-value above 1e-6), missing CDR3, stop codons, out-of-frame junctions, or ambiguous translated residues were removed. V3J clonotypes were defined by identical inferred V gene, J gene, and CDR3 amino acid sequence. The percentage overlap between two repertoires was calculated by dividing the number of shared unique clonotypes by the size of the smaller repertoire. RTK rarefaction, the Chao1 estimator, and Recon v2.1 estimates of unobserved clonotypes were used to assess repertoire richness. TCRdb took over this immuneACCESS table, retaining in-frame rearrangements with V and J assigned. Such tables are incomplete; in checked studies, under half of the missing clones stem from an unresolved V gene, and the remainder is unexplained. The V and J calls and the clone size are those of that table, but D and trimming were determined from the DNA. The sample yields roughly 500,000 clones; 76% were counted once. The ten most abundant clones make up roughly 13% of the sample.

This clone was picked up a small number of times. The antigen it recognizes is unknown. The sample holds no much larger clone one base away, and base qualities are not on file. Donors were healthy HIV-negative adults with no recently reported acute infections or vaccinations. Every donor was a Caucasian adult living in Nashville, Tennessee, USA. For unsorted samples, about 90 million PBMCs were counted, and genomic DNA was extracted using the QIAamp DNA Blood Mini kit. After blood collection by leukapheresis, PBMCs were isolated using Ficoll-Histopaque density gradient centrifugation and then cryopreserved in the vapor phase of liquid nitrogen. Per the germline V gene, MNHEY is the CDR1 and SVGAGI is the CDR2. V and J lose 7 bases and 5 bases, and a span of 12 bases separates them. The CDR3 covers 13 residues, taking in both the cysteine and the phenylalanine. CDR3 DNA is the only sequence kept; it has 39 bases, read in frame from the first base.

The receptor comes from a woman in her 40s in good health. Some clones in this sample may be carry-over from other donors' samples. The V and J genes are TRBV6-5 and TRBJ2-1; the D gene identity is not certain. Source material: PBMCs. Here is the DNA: TGTGCCAGCATAGGGAAGTGGGACAATGAGCAGTTCTTC. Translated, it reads CASIGKWDNEQFF.